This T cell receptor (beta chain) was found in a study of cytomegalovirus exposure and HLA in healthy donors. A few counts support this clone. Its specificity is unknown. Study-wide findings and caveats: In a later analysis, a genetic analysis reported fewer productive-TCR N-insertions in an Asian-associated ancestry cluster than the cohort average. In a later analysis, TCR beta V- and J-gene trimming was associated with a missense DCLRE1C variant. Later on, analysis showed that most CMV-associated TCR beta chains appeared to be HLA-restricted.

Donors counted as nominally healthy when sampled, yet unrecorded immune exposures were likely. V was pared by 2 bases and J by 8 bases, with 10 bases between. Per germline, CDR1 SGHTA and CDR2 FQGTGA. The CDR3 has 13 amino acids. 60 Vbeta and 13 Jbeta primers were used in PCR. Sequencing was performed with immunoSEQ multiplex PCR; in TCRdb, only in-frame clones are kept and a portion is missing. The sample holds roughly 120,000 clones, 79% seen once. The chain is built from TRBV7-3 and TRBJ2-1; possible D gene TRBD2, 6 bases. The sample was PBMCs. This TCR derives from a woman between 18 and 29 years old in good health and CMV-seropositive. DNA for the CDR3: TGTGCCAGCAGCTTAGTCAGGGAGGATGAGCAGTTCTTC. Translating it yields CASSLVREDEQFF.